The 12 T cell receptor beta chains below come from one sample, sequenced in a study of blood T cell repertoires in COVID-19. TCRdb keeps only in-frame clones here, not all; method: immunoSEQ multiplex PCR. The sample has approximately 120,000 clones; approximately 81% are singletons. Sequencing used peripheral blood. Receptor source: a man at least 80 years old with COVID-19, enrolled during active disease.

This clone has only a few counts. V and J are TRBV10-3 and TRBJ1-2; 8 positions agree with TRBD1. Germline CDR1 and CDR2: ENHRY and SYGVKD. The CDR3 extends over 16 amino acids. The J segment lost 3 bases and the V segment lost 0 bases, leaving 6 bases of the junction unmatched. The CDR3 DNA is TGTGCCATCAGTGAGTCGGGTGCAGGGGGCGACTATGGCTACACCTTC. This encodes CAISESGAGGDYGYTF.

This clone showed up just once. V and J are TRBV7-8 and TRBJ2-5, with 8 nucleotides matching TRBD2. This CDR3 region has 16 residues. V lost 1 base, J lost 2 bases, and 6 bases stayed unmatched. Germline loops: CDR1 SGHVS, CDR2 FQNEAQ. The CDR3 spells CASSLVREARQETQYF. The CDR3, as DNA: TGTGCCAGCAGCTTAGTGCGGGAGGCCCGGCAAGAGACCCAGTACTTC.

This chain links TRBV5-6 with TRBJ2-3; 12 nucleotides agree with TRBD1. The CDR3 extends over 15 amino acids. V trimming: 3 bases; J trimming: 4 bases; junction bases outside the gene matches: 3. Germline V gives CDR1 SGHDT, CDR2 YYEEEE. For the CDR3, the DNA is TGTGCCAGCAGCTCCCGGGACAGGGGGCCAGATACGCAGTATTTT. This codes for CASSSRDRGPDTQYF. The whole variable domain, remainder taken from reference TRBV5-6 and TRBJ2-3, is DAGVTQSPTHLIKTRGQQVTLRCSPKSGHDTVSWYQQALGQGPQFIFQYYEEEERQRGNFPDRFSGHQFPNYSSELNVNALLLGDSALYLCASSSRDRGPDTQYFGPGTRLTVL.

The chain carries TRBV29-1 and TRBJ2-7, with D possibly being TRBD1 (6 bases). CDR3 length: 14 amino acids. Trimming pared 0 bases from V and 2 bases from J, leaving 11 bases between. CDR1 and CDR2 (germline): SQVTM, ANQGSEA. CDR3 nucleotide sequence: TGCAGCGTTGAAGATCGGACAGCGCCCTACGAGCAGTACTTC. Translation gives CSVEDRTAPYEQYF.

V gene TRBV5-1 combines with J gene TRBJ2-1; 9 nucleotides line up with TRBD2. The CDR3 has 16 amino acids. The trim removed 4 bases at V and 5 bases at J, leaving 10 bases unmatched. In germline, CDR1 is SGHRS, CDR2 YFSETQ. The CDR3 DNA is TGCGCCAGCAGCATCGCTAGCGGGGTTCTTCACAATGAGCAGTTCTTC. It is translated as CASSIASGVLHNEQFF.

This clone has a handful of counts. The sample carries other DNA sequences with the same CDR3. J is TRBJ2-7 and V is TRBV19; 12 positions match TRBD2. J gave up 3 bases and V 5 bases, and 11 bases lay outside the gene matches. Germline CDR1 is LNHDA and CDR2 is SQIVND (reference sequence). The CDR3 sequence is 17 residues long. The CDR3 here is CASSPGTSGLPDYEQYF. The CDR3 DNA reads TGTGCCAGTAGTCCCGGGACTAGCGGGCTCCCCGACTACGAGCAGTACTTC.

The chain joins TRBV14 to TRBJ2-2, with D tentatively TRBD2 (6 bases). Per the germline V gene, CDR1 is SGHDN and CDR2 is FVKESK. CDR3 length: 16 residues. Trimming shortened V by 2 bases and J by 1 base, and 11 bases separated the two germline ends. The CDR3 bases are TGTGCCAGCAGCCAACAAGCGGGCATGAACACCGGGGAGCTGTTTTTT. Protein: CASSQQAGMNTGELFF.

This sequence joins TRBV29-1 and TRBJ2-3; no definite D call. Germline assignment: CDR1 SQVTM and CDR2 ANQGSEA. This CDR3 is built from 12 residues. With 1 base removed from V and 3 bases from J, the gap between germline ends came to 5 bases. The CDR3 sequence is CSVEVQTDTQYF. The CDR3 DNA sequence: TGCAGCGTTGAAGTACAGACAGATACGCAGTATTTT.

This clone is a singleton in its sample. This chain's CDR3 is CASSFLAGAKAGELFF. In DNA form, the CDR3 reads TGCGCCAGCAGCTTCTTAGCGGGAGCGAAGGCCGGGGAGCTGTTTTTT. The chain is built from TRBV5-1 and TRBJ2-2, with 9 bases identical to TRBD2. The CDR3 loop spans 16 amino acids. V lost 2 bases and J lost 6; bases outside the gene matches: 8. Germline V gene lookup returns CDR1 SGHRS and CDR2 YFSETQ. Full variable domain (remainder filled in from reference TRBV5-1 and TRBJ2-2): KAGVTQTPRYLIKTRGQQVTLSCSPISGHRSVSWYQQTPGQGLQFLFEYFSETQRNKGNFPGRFSGRQFSNSRSEMNVSTLELGDSALYLCASSFLAGAKAGELFFGEGSRLTVL.

V and J are TRBV9 and TRBJ2-3; D gene unclear. Deletions cut 4 bases from V and 1 base from J, with 7 bases between. The length of the CDR3 is 13 residues. Per germline, CDR1 SGDLS and CDR2 YYNGEE. CDR3 in amino acids: CASSSVRTDTQYF. The CDR3 coding sequence is TGTGCCAGCAGCTCGGTCCGCACAGATACGCAGTATTTT.

The rearrangement joins TRBV15 to TRBJ2-7; 8 positions match TRBD1. V shed 1 base, J shed 1 base, and the junction held 3 bases outside the gene matches. The CDR3 is 15 amino acids. CDR1 LNHNV and CDR2 YYDKDF come from the germline V gene (reference sequence). The CDR3 DNA is TGTGCCACCAGCAGAGGGACAGGGTTTTCCTACGAGCAGTACTTC. Its translation is CATSRGTGFSYEQYF.

The CDR3 region is CAWRGQGGFYGYTF. In nucleotides, the CDR3 is TGTGCCTGGAGAGGACAGGGGGGTTTCTATGGCTACACCTTC. V and J are TRBV30 and TRBJ1-2; 10 nucleotides match TRBD1. The CDR3 runs to 14 residues. Germline V gene data show CDR1 as GTSNPN and CDR2 as SVGIG (reference sequence). V trimming: 3 bases; J trimming: 4 bases; junction bases outside the gene matches: 5.